This T cell receptor (beta chain) comes out of a study of graft-versus-host responses after intestinal transplantation. Background on the study: Anti-thymocyte globulin induction was given to all recipients, followed by tacrolimus and steroids for roughly 3 years. Whole-study results and caveats: In recipient marrow, GvH clones were found, and some appeared first in ileum or blood. Where graft-donor T cell macrochimerism was present, patients had high graft-versus-host to host-versus-graft clonal ratios in allografts.

The CDR3 is 15 residues long. With V trimmed by 0 bases and J by 2 bases, 6 bases remained unmatched. Germline V CDR1 and CDR2: GTSNPN, SVGIG (reference sequence). The repertoire was sequenced with immunoSEQ multiplex PCR; TCRdb's copy has only in-frame clones and lacks some. This sample has roughly 29,000 clones, with 85% to 95% found just once. Details on this clone: Its cognate antigen is unknown.

This clonotype originated in a human patient who received an intestinal transplant, so some T cells may come from the graft donor. The sequencing used PBMCs, collected 66 days after intestinal transplant. The rearrangement joins TRBV30 to TRBJ2-5; 7 bases line up with TRBD2. CDR3 bases: TGTGCCTGGAGTGTACCGGCTAGCGGACAAGAGACCCAGTACTTC. This sequence encodes CAWSVPASGQETQYF.